This T cell receptor beta chain was captured by sequencing in a study of OX40 agonist ivuxolimab in advanced cancers. As for the study in general: Treatment of patients was with ivuxolimab, an agonistic anti-OX40 (CD134) antibody. While on treatment, patients had intravenous ivuxolimab at 0.01 to 10 mg/kg every 2 weeks.

V dropped 0 bases and J dropped 4; count of bases not matched to a gene: 6. CDR3 length: 15 amino acids. The V gene's germline CDR1 is LNHDA and CDR2 SQIVND (reference sequence). Concerning this clone: The antigen is undetermined.

The data were produced by immunoSEQ multiplex PCR, yet TCRdb's version contains in-frame clones alone and is incomplete. The repertoire holds about 82,000 clones, with around nine tenths as singletons. Overall study results and limits: Which antigen the expanded peripheral T cells recognized is unknown. Both CD4+ and CD8+ T cell populations in blood had undergone clonal expansion by week 6 at 0.1 to 3.0 mg/kg.

This TCR was recovered from an adult with an advanced solid tumor such as melanoma, head and neck, liver or kidney cancer. The sequenced sample was CD4+ or CD8+ T cells sorted from blood, obtained in a trial of the OX40 agonist ivuxolimab. This chain connects TRBV19 to TRBJ2-7, with 7 positions matching TRBD2. CDR3: CASSIDATSWYEQYF. The CDR3 bases are TGTGCCAGTAGTATAGATGCGACTAGCTGGTACGAGCAGTACTTC.